This entry concerns a single T cell receptor beta chain. It has no known antigen specificity. There are no base qualities to consult, and no much larger clone falls within one base. Blood samples were collected up to 4 times in the first month after transplant and then at least monthly when available. The sample belongs to a study of graft-versus-host responses after intestinal transplantation (dated by TCRdb to the early 2020s). At the level of the whole study: Recipients received multivisceral, liver-intestinal, or isolated intestinal transplants. All recipients received anti-thymocyte globulin induction followed by maintenance tacrolimus and steroids for around three years. Graft-versus-host and host-versus-graft alloreactive T cell clones were tracked in the graft, circulation and bone marrow after intestinal transplantation using bulk TCR-beta CDR3 sequencing. Alloreactive clones were identified by sequencing pre-transplant mixed lymphocyte reaction products and comparing these products with unstimulated pre-transplant donor and recipient T cells. A cohort of about two dozen intestinal transplant recipients, including one retransplant, was enrolled, and a few patients lacking pretransplant specimens were excluded. Donor T cell macrochimerism was defined as a peak of at least 4% donor T cells among recipient peripheral blood mononuclear cells. Samples from three later patients were sequenced in-house on an Illumina MiSeq with MiXCR processing rather than by the commercial service. What the work shows at the level of the full study, not this receptor alone: In patients with donor T cell macrochimerism, the allografts had high GvH to HvG T cell clonal ratios. Conclusions were limited by the relatively low number and heterogeneity of intestinal transplant patients. Early after transplant, peak levels of circulating GvH clones were found to be associated with declines in HvG clones. GvH clones turned up in recipient bone marrow, with some appearing earlier in ileal mucosa or blood, a pattern consistent with an intestinal mucosal origin.

CDR1 and CDR2, looked up from the germline V gene (reference sequence), are MNHNY and SVGAGI. The germline V end is reduced by 1 base and the J end by 2 bases; junction bases left unmatched: 5. Inclusive of the bounding cysteine and phenylalanine, the CDR3 is 15 residues long. Only CDR3 DNA remains: 45 bases, in frame from the first base. The library was produced with the immunoSEQ multiplex PCR assay. High-throughput TCR-beta CDR3 sequencing of genomic DNA from most patients was performed by Adaptive Biotechnologies. Regarding the original processing steps: Adaptive's ImmunoSEQ software was the source of the TCR sequencing data for about 17 patients, while a few other patients were processed with MiXCR and VDJtools. CDR3 nucleotide sequences shared between donor and recipient were removed because their origin could not be assigned. To count as alloreactive, a clone needed at least 2-fold expansion over unstimulated cells and a minimum CFSE-low frequency of 0.002% (template counts) or 0.001% (read counts). A clone was considered mappable if detected in the sequenced pre-transplant spleen, lymph node, or MLR CFSE-low populations of the donor or recipient. Cumulative frequency of alloreactive clones was calculated as a percentage of all sequences weighted by copy number. Not all clones reach the TCRdb copy of this immuneACCESS table, which keeps in-frame sequences only. Checked studies attribute under half of the gap to unresolved V genes and leave the rest unexplained. From that table come the V and J calls and clone size; the DNA was used to work out D and trimming. The table for this sample lists about 97,000 clones; around nine tenths of them were counted only once. The ten largest clones capture about 16% of the sample.

The rearranged segments are TRBV6-6 and TRBJ2-7; TRBD1 lines up with 7 middle nucleotides. This specimen was PBMCs, taken roughly 450 days after intestinal transplant. The clonotype was recovered from a human patient who received an intestinal transplant, so some T cells may come from the graft donor. CDR3 reads: CASSYYGTETYEQYF. The DNA sequence is as follows: TGTGCCAGCAGTTACTATGGGACAGAGACCTACGAGCAGTACTTC.